These T cell receptor beta chains were read from a single sample in a study of vaccination effects on CD4 cells after COVID-19. These receptors have no known antigen. Assay: immunoSEQ multiplex PCR; the TCRdb copy retains only in-frame clones and omits some. The profile shows approximately 37,000 clones, about four fifths of them singletons. The sample was CD4+ T cells from PBMCs cultured without peptide, taken before COVID-19 vaccination. The source of these receptors is a human donor who received a COVID-19 vaccine. CDR3s include the opening cysteine and the closing phenylalanine or tryptophan. D genes are given only for firm matches. Rows may omit the clone size; those that give it use once, few, many or a size class.

d_call | j_call | clone_size | v_call | cdr3_nt | cdr3_aa
. | TRBJ1-5 | . | TRBV5-6 | TGTGCCAGCAGCTTGAGGTGGACGGCGGACCGCAATCAGCCCCAGCATTTT | CASSLRWTADRNQPQHF
. | TRBJ1-2 | . | TRBV15 | TGTGCCACCAGCAGAGCGGGGGGGAGCGGCTATGGCTACACCTTC | CATSRAGGSGYGYTF
. | TRBJ2-3 | . | TRBV10-3 | TGTGCCATCACCTCGGGCCTTCTTCGAACAGATACGCAGTATTTT | CAITSGLLRTDTQYF
TRBD1 | TRBJ2-2 | . | TRBV30 | TGTGCCTGGACCAAAAAAGCAGGGACAGTTAACACCGGGGAGCTGTTTTTT | CAWTKKAGTVNTGELFF
TRBD1 | TRBJ1-2 | . | TRBV11-2 | TGTGCCAGCAGCTTAGGGGACAGGGGAGGCTACACCTTC | CASSLGDRGGYTF
. | TRBJ1-3 | . | TRBV6-1 | TGTGCCAGCAGTGAAAGGGGGGGCTCTGGAAACACCATATATTTT | CASSERGGSGNTIYF
TRBD1 | TRBJ1-2 | . | TRBV5-4 | TGTGCCAGCAGCAGGAAAACAGGGGGCCGGGATGGCTACACCTTC | CASSRKTGGRDGYTF
. | TRBJ1-2 | . | TRBV18 | TGTGCCAGCTCACCAAACAGCAACCTTAACTATGGCTACACCTTC | CASSPNSNLNYGYTF
. | TRBJ1-1 | few | TRBV6-6 | TGTGCCAGCAGTTACGGGGGAACGGGTACTGAAGCTTTCTTT | CASSYGGTGTEAFF
TRBD1 | TRBJ1-2 | . | TRBV19 | TGTGCCAGTAGTATCCAACAGGGGACTTATGGCTACACCTTC | CASSIQQGTYGYTF
. | TRBJ1-5 | . | TRBV24-1 | TGTGCCACCTCTCCACAGGGTAGCAATCAGCCCCAGCATTTT | CATSPQGSNQPQHF
TRBD1 | TRBJ1-2 | . | TRBV30 | TGTGCCTCCGGACAGGGGGCTAACTATGGCTACACCTTC | CASGQGANYGYTF
. | TRBJ1-1 | . | TRBV3-1/TRBV3-2 | TGTGCCAGCAGTCTTCTCAGGAGTACTGAAGCTTTCTTT | CASSLLRSTEAFF
TRBD1 | TRBJ2-1 | . | TRBV4-1 | TGCGCCAGCAGCCGTGGGGGGACAGGGGTATACAATGAGCAGTTCTTC | CASSRGGTGVYNEQFF
. | TRBJ1-3 | . | TRBV21-1 | TGTGCCAGCAGCACCCGACCTAACACCATATATTTT | CASSTRPNTIYF
TRBD2 | TRBJ2-3 | once | TRBV11-3 | TGTGCCAGCAGCGCCCGATGGGGGGGACTAACAGATACGCAGTATTTT | CASSARWGGLTDTQYF
. | TRBJ2-5 | once | TRBV7-2 | TGTGCCAGCAGCTCTTTGGGACCGACGAAAGAGACCCAGTACTTC | CASSSLGPTKETQYF
. | TRBJ1-3 | few | TRBV5-5 | TGTGCCAGCAGCTTAGAATACTCTGGAAACACCATATATTTT | CASSLEYSGNTIYF
. | TRBJ1-1 | . | TRBV28 | TGTGCCAGCAGTTTAGAGGAGACTGAAGCTTTCTTT | CASSLEETEAFF
TRBD2 | TRBJ2-1 | few | TRBV27 | TGTGCCAGCAGTTCATTAGCGGGCTCCTACAATGAGCAGTTCTTC | CASSSLAGSYNEQFF